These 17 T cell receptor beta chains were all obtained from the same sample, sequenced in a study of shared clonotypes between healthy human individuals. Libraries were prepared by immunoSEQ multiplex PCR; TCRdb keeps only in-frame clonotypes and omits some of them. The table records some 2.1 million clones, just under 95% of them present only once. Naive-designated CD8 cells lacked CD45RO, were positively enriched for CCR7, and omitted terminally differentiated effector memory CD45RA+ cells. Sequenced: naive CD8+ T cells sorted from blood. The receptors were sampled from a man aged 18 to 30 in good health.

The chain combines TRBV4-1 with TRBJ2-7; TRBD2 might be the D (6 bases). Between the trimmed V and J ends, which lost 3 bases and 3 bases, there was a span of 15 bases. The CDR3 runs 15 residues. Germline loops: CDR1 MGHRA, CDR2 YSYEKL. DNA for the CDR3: TGCGCCAGCAGCCAGGGATCCGGGACTCTCTACGAGCAGTACTTC. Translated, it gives CASSQGSGTLYEQYF.

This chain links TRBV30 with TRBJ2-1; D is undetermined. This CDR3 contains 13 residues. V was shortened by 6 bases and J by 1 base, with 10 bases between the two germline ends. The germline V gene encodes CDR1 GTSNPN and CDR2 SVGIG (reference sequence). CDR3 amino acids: CACTVPSYNEQFF. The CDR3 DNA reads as TGTGCCTGCACAGTTCCGTCCTACAATGAGCAGTTCTTC.

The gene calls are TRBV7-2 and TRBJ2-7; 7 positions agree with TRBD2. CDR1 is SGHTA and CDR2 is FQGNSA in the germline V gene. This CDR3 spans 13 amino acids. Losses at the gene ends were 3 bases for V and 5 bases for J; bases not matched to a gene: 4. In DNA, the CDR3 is TGTGCCAGCAGCTTCACTAGCGTCCACGAGCAGTACTTC. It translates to CASSFTSVHEQYF.

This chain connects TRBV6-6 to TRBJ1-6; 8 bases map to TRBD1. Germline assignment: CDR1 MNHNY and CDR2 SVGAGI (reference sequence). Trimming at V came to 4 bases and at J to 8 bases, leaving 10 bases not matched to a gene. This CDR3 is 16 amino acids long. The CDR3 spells CASSSLPTGVDSPLHF. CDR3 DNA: TGTGCCAGCAGTTCTTTACCGACAGGGGTGGATTCACCCCTCCACTTT.

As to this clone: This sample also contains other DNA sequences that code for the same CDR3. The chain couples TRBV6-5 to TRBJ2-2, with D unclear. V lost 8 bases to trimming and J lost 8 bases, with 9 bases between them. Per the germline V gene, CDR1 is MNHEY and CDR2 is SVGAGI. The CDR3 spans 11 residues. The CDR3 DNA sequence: TGTGCCAGCTCGGTGGCAGGGGAGCTGTTTTTT. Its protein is CASSVAGELFF.

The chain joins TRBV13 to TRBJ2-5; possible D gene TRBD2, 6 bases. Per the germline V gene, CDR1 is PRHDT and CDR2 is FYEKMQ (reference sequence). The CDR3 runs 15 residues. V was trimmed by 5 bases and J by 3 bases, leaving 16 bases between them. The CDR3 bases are TGTGCCAGCAGCCTTCGAGTAGCGGCTAAAGAGACCCAGTACTTC. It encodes CASSLRVAAKETQYF. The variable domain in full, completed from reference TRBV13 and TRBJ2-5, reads AAGVIQSPRHLIKEKRETATLKCYPIPRHDTVYWYQQGPGQDPQFLISFYEKMQSDKGSIPDRFSAQQFSDYHSELNMSSLELGDSALYFCASSLRVAAKETQYFGPGTRLLVL.

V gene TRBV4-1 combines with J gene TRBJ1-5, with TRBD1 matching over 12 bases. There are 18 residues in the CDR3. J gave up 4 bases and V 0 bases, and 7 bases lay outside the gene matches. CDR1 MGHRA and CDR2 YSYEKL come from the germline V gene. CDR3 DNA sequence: TGCGCCAGCAGCCAAGAGGGGAGGGACAGGGGGCTAAATCAGCCCCAGCATTTT. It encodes CASSQEGRDRGLNQPQHF.

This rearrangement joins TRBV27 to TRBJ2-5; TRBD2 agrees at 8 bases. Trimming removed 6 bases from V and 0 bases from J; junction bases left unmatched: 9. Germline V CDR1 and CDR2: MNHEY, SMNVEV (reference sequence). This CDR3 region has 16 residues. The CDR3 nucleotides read TGTGCCAGCAGCCCTGGGACTAGTCCGTACCAAGAGACCCAGTACTTC. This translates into CASSPGTSPYQETQYF.

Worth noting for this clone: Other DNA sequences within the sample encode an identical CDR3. The CDR3 spells CASSLVGPDTQYF. The DNA of the CDR3 is TGTGCCAGCAGCTTAGTGGGGCCAGATACGCAGTATTTT. J is TRBJ2-3 and V is TRBV11-2, with D perhaps TRBD1 (5 bases). The CDR3 sequence is 13 residues long. V gave up 1 base and J gave up 4 bases, with 6 bases separating them. Germline V lookup: CDR1 SGHAT, CDR2 FQNNGV.

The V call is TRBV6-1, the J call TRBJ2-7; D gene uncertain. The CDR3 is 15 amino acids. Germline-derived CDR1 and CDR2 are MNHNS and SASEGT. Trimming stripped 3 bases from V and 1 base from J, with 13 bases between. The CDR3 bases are TGTGCCAGCAGTGACCCGACTGGAGATTCCTACGAGCAGTACTTC. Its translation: CASSDPTGDSYEQYF.

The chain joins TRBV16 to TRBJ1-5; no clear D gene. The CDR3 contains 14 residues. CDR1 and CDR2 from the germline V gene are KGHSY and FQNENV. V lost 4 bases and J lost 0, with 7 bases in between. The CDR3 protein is CASSRWDSNQPQHF. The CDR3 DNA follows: TGTGCCAGCAGCCGCTGGGATAGCAATCAGCCCCAGCATTTT.

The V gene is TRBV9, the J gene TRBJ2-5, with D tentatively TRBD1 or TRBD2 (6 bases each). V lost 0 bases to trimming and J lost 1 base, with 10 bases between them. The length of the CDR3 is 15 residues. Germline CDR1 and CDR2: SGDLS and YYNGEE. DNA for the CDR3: TGTGCCAGCAGCGTAGAACCGGGGGCCCAAGAGACCCAGTACTTC. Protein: CASSVEPGAQETQYF. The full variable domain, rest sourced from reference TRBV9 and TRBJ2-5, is DSGVTQTPKHLITATGQRVTLRCSPRSGDLSVYWYQQSLDQGLQFLIQYYNGEERAKGNILERFSAQQFPDLHSELNLSSLELGDSALYFCASSVEPGAQETQYFGPGTRLLVL.

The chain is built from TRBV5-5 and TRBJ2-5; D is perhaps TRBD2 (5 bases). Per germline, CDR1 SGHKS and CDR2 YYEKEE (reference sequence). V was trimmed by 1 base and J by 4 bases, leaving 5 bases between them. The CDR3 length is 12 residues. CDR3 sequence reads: CASSLSGETQYF. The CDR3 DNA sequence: TGTGCCAGCAGCTTGAGCGGAGAGACCCAGTACTTC.

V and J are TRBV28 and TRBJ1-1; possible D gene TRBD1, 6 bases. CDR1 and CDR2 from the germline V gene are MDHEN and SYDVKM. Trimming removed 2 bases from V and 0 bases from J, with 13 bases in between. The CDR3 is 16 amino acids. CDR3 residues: CASSLGEGVMNTEAFF. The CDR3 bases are TGTGCCAGCAGTTTAGGGGAGGGGGTCATGAACACTGAAGCTTTCTTT.

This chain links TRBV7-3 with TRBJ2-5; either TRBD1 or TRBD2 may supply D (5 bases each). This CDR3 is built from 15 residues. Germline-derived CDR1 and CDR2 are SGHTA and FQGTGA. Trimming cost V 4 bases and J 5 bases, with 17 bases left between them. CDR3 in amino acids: CASSSGAGLPETQYF. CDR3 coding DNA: TGTGCCAGCAGCTCCGGGGCAGGCCTTCCCGAGACCCAGTACTTC.

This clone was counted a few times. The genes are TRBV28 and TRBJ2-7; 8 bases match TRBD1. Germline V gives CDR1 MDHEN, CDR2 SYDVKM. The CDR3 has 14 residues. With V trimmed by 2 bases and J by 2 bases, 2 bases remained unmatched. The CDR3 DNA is TGTGCCAGCAGTTTAACGGGACAGGCCTACGAGCAGTACTTC. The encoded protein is CASSLTGQAYEQYF.

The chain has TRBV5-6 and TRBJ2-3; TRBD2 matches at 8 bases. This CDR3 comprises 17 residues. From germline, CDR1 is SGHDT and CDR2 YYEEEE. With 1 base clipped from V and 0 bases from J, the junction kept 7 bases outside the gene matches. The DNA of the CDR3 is TGTGCCAGCAGCTTGATTGAGGCGGGGGGCAGCACAGATACGCAGTATTTT. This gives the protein CASSLIEAGGSTDTQYF.